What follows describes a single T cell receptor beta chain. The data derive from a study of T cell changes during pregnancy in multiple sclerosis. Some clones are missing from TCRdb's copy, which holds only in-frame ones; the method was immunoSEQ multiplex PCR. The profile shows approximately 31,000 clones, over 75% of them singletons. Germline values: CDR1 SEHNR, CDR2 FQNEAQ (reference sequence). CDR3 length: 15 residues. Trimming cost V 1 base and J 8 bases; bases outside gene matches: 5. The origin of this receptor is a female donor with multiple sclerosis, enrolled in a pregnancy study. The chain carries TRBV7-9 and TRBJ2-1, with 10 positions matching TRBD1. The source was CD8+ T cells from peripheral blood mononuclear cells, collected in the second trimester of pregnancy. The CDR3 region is CASSLGRDRGDEQFF. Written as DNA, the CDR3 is TGTGCCAGCAGCTTAGGCCGGGACAGGGGCGATGAGCAGTTCTTC.